These 20 T cell receptor beta chains came from one sample sequenced in a study of CD8 T cells in Susac syndrome. cDNA came from approximately 0.5 to 1 ug RNA primed by random hexamers. TCRdb analysed the immunoSEQ multiplex PCR reads with MiXCR anew, one entry per CDR3 protein. This sample has over 140,000 distinct CDR3 sequences; roughly 94% occur once, and the top ten carry 0.14%. The sequenced sample consisted of CD4+ T cells from PBMCs. The origin of the receptors is a human donor with Susac syndrome.

The chain combines TRBV6-5 with TRBJ2-7; the match to TRBD1 covers 8 bases. Per germline, CDR1 MNHEY and CDR2 SVGAGI. Trimming at V came to 11 bases and at J to 0 bases, leaving 9 bases not matched to a gene. This CDR3 region has 14 residues. The CDR3 nucleotides are TGTGCCTCTTATGAGACAGGGGCCTCCTACGAGCAGTACTTC. Amino acid sequence: CASYETGASYEQYF.

This clonotype was recorded only once. The chain couples TRBV5-1 to TRBJ2-7; D is possibly TRBD1 or TRBD2 (5 bases each). Per the germline V gene, CDR1 is SGHRS and CDR2 is YFSETQ. V was shortened by 4 bases and J by 2 bases, with 16 bases between the two germline ends. The CDR3 is 15 amino acids. The CDR3 loop reads CASSPLGRAPYEQYF. DNA for the CDR3: TGCGCCAGCAGCCCGCTGGGGCGGGCTCCCTACGAGCAGTACTTC.

The CDR3 DNA follows: TGTGCCAGCTCACCAGGCAGGGGGTCCTACGAGCAGTACTTC. The encoded protein is CASSPGRGSYEQYF. V gene TRBV18 combines with J gene TRBJ2-7; 7 bases match TRBD1. The CDR3 has 14 residues. Germline V gives CDR1 KGHSH, CDR2 LQKENI. V lost 2 bases and J lost 1; bases outside the gene matches: 2.

This clonotype was recorded once. The rearrangement uses TRBV6-1 and TRBJ2-6, with D tentatively TRBD1 (6 bases). The CDR3 length is 19 residues. The V end was cut by 6 bases, the J end by 0 bases, with 21 bases between. Germline lookup yields CDR1 MNHNS and CDR2 SASEGT. The CDR3 here is CASRTTGTKNTSGANVLTF. The CDR3 DNA follows: TGTGCCAGCAGAACCACCGGGACAAAGAATACCTCTGGGGCCAACGTCCTGACTTTC.

V is TRBV29-1 and J is TRBJ1-2, with unresolved D. The CDR3 extends over 14 amino acids. V was trimmed by 2 bases and J by 4 bases, leaving 14 bases between them. Germline-derived CDR1 and CDR2 are SQVTM and ANQGSEA. The CDR3 DNA reads TGCAGCGTTGAACCCCTCAGAGGCGGCTATGGCTACACCTTC. It encodes CSVEPLRGGYGYTF.

CDR3 protein: CASSPRGDRYYNEQFF. The CDR3 coding sequence is TGTGCCAGCAGTCCGAGGGGAGACAGGTATTACAATGAGCAGTTCTTC. The rearrangement uses TRBV12-3 or TRBV12-4 and TRBJ2-1, with D possibly TRBD1 on 6 matching bases. The CDR3 runs 16 residues. V was pared by 5 bases and J by 4 bases, with 18 bases between.

The J gene is TRBJ2-3, the V gene TRBV7-2; D is uncertain. The CDR3 length is 11 residues. V dropped 4 bases and J dropped 5 bases, with 4 bases sitting between them. The germline gives CDR1 SGHTA, CDR2 FQGNSA. The CDR3 DNA sequence: TGTGCCAGCAGCTCCAGAGATACGCAGTATTTT. Translation: CASSSRDTQYF. The whole variable domain, remainder taken from reference TRBV7-2 and TRBJ2-3, is GAGVSQSPSNKVTEKGKDVELRCDPISGHTALYWYRQSLGQGLEFLIYFQGNSAPDKSGLPSDRFSAERTGGSVSTLTIQRTQQEDSAVYLCASSSRDTQYFGPGTRLTVL.

This rearrangement joins TRBV7-2 to TRBJ2-5, with 9 bases lining up with TRBD2. The trim removed 2 bases at V and 5 bases at J, leaving 6 bases unmatched. From germline, CDR1 is SGHTA and CDR2 FQGNSA. The CDR3 consists of 15 residues. CDR3 DNA: TGTGCCAGCAGCTTACGCGGGAGGGCCGGGGAGACCCAGTACTTC. Encoded protein: CASSLRGRAGETQYF.

This clonotype was counted once. The rearrangement joins TRBV6-6 to TRBJ1-2; no firm D call. The germline gives CDR1 MNHNY, CDR2 SVGAGI (reference sequence). Trimming stripped 2 bases from V and 0 bases from J, with 13 bases between. The CDR3 covers 16 residues. CDR3 protein: CASSYQMGMTNYGYTF. In nucleotides, the CDR3 is TGTGCCAGCAGTTACCAGATGGGTATGACTAACTATGGCTACACCTTC.

The chain joins TRBV20-1 to TRBJ2-7; 8 bases are a match to TRBD1. This CDR3 has 14 residues. The junction had 5 bases not matched to a gene; V was cut back by 3 bases and J by 1 base. CDR1 is DFQATT and CDR2 is SNEGSKA in the germline V gene (reference sequence). The CDR3 region has the DNA TGCAGTGCTAGGGGGGACAGGACTTCCTACGAGCAGTACTTC. Its protein product is CSARGDRTSYEQYF.

This chain connects TRBV7-3 to TRBJ2-1, with a possible D match to TRBD2 (6 bases). The ends were cut back, 6 bases at V and 4 bases at J, with 16 bases in the middle. Germline CDR1 SGHTA, CDR2 FQGTGA. The length of the CDR3 is 15 residues. DNA for the CDR3: TGTGCCAGCAGTTCCCCGGGACTCCCTTACAATGAGCAGTTCTTC. Translating gives CASSSPGLPYNEQFF.

The chain is built from TRBV30 and TRBJ2-5; D call uncertain. Deletions cut 0 bases from V and 7 bases from J, with 15 bases between. This CDR3 spans 14 amino acids. Germline V gene sequence: CDR1 GTSNPN, CDR2 SVGIG (reference sequence). The CDR3 coding sequence is TGTGCCTGGAGTGTTTCGTCCCGCCGCGGGACCCAGTACTTC. Its translation: CAWSVSSRRGTQYF.

V is TRBV27 and J is TRBJ1-3, with 8 bases lining up with TRBD1. Per germline, CDR1 MNHEY and CDR2 SMNVEV (reference sequence). With 0 bases clipped from V and 5 bases from J, the junction kept 0 bases outside the gene matches. This CDR3 comprises 14 residues. CDR3 coding DNA: TGTGCCAGCAGTTTATCCAGGGGGCGAAACACCATATATTTT. Translation: CASSLSRGRNTIYF.

The rearrangement joins TRBV29-1 to TRBJ2-7; 10 bases agree with TRBD2. Germline CDR1 and CDR2: SQVTM and ANQGSEA. This CDR3 is 16 amino acids long. J gave up 6 bases and V 7 bases, and 18 bases lay outside the gene matches. DNA of the CDR3: TGCAGCGCGAGTGGACTAGCGGACGCCTCCGGTGTCGAGCAGTACTTC. Protein: CSASGLADASGVEQYF.

This clonotype came up once. The chain has TRBV25-1 and TRBJ2-7; D tentatively fits TRBD1 or TRBD2 (5 bases each). Germline lookup yields CDR1 MGHDK and CDR2 SYGVNS. V lost 1 base to trimming and J lost 3 bases, with 19 bases between them. This CDR3 has 17 residues. The CDR3 reads CASSESKRQPSLYEQYF. The CDR3 DNA follows: TGTGCCAGCAGTGAATCGAAAAGACAGCCTAGCCTCTACGAGCAGTACTTC.

The chain recombines TRBV6-5 with TRBJ2-7, with 8 bases fitting TRBD1. The CDR3 has 13 amino acids. V lost 4 bases and J lost 4; bases outside the gene matches: 3. Germline CDR1 and CDR2: MNHEY and SVGAGI. The CDR3 sequence: CASSWDRQYEQYF. The CDR3 DNA sequence: TGTGCCAGCAGTTGGGACAGGCAATACGAGCAGTACTTC.

The chain couples TRBV30 to TRBJ2-3; TRBD2 agrees at 7 bases. This CDR3 comprises 16 residues. Germline V CDR1 and CDR2: GTSNPN, SVGIG (reference sequence). The junction had 10 bases not matched to a gene; V was cut back by 2 bases and J by 2 bases. CDR3 protein: CAWSPVRAGFTDTQYF. For the CDR3, the DNA is TGTGCCTGGAGTCCCGTTAGAGCGGGGTTCACAGATACGCAGTATTTT.

This clonotype was seen more than once but under ten times. The chain has TRBV25-1 and TRBJ2-7, with a weak D call TRBD2 (7 bases). The V gene lost 5 bases and the J gene lost 3 bases, with 14 bases spanning the gap. Germline lookup yields CDR1 MGHDK and CDR2 SYGVNS. The CDR3 extends over 14 amino acids. The CDR3 region is CASSKTGGLYEQYF. Here the CDR3 DNA reads TGTGCCAGCAGTAAGACCGGGGGGCTCTACGAGCAGTACTTC.

CDR3 sequence reads: CSVEDREGSYEQYF. Here the CDR3 DNA reads TGCAGCGTTGAAGATCGGGAGGGCTCCTACGAGCAGTACTTC. This rearrangement joins TRBV29-1 to TRBJ2-7, with 8 bases lining up with TRBD2. Per germline, CDR1 SQVTM and CDR2 ANQGSEA. The trim removed 0 bases at V and 0 bases at J, leaving 1 base unmatched. This CDR3 comprises 14 residues.

This chain links TRBV12-3 or TRBV12-4 with TRBJ2-7; D remains unclear. The CDR3 sequence is 11 residues long. Trimming stripped 3 bases from V and 3 bases from J, with 3 bases between. CDR3 sequence: CASSLNYEQYF. The CDR3 DNA reads as TGTGCCAGCAGTTTGAACTACGAGCAGTACTTC.